Here is one TCR beta chain with its context. The CDR3 is 16 residues long. V lost 2 bases and J lost 2; bases outside the gene matches: 5. Per the germline V gene, CDR1 is SGHTA and CDR2 is FQGNSA. Clones were sequenced by immunoSEQ multiplex PCR, and TCRdb holds only the in-frame ones, with some missing. The sample lists about 61,000 clones, about 97% occurring once. The data are from a study of technical replicates of blood from a few donors. This TCR derives from a human donor in good health. The sequencing input was T cells isolated from PBMCs. The V call is TRBV7-2, the J call TRBJ2-7, with 11 bases fitting TRBD1. The CDR3 sequence is CASSLQPGQGAYEQYF. As DNA, the CDR3 is TGTGCCAGCAGCTTACAACCGGGACAGGGGGCCTACGAGCAGTACTTC.